Following are 3 T cell receptor beta chains from one sample sequenced in a study of blood T cell repertoires in COVID-19. Assay used: immunoSEQ multiplex PCR; TCRdb lists only in-frame clones, some missing. In the table there are some 200,000 clones, about 85% of which are singletons. Sequencing was performed on PBMCs or T cells enriched from blood (not recorded which). These receptors all stem from a woman in her twenties or thirties who had recovered from COVID-19.

The rearrangement uses TRBV2 and TRBJ1-1, with unresolved D. This CDR3 contains 13 residues. The V and J ends lost 4 bases and 3 bases respectively, with 9 bases between them. The germline CDR1 and CDR2 sequences are SNHLY and FYNNEI. DNA of the CDR3: TGTGCCAGCAGTGTTCGACGGGACACTGAAGCTTTCTTT. It yields the protein CASSVRRDTEAFF.

This chain joins TRBV19 and TRBJ2-7, with no clear D. Trimming took off 0 bases at V and 1 base at J, with 7 bases between the two ends. Germline CDR1 is LNHDA and CDR2 is SQIVND (reference sequence). This CDR3 is 14 amino acids long. CDR3 protein: CASSIDSGSYEQYF. The CDR3 DNA sequence: TGTGCCAGTAGTATAGATTCGGGTTCCTACGAGCAGTACTTC.

The J gene is TRBJ1-4, the V gene TRBV19; 9 positions match TRBD1. Trimming cost V 9 bases and J 14 bases; bases outside gene matches: 13. This CDR3 has 13 residues. CDR1 LNHDA and CDR2 SQIVND come from the germline V gene (reference sequence). This CDR3 reads CASQRDRVSILFF. In DNA, the CDR3 is TGTGCCAGCCAACGGGACAGGGTGTCGATCCTGTTTTTT.